Shown below are 13 T cell receptor beta chains from a single sample sequenced in a study of control samples from healthy donors and cancer patients. Some clones are missing from TCRdb's copy, which holds only in-frame ones; the method was immunoSEQ multiplex PCR. The repertoire holds tens of thousands of clones, with roughly 94% as singletons. Sequenced material: blood. The origin of the receptors is a man aged 60 to 75 in good health.

This chain links TRBV5-6 with TRBJ2-6; the match to TRBD1 covers 10 bases. V shed 4 bases and J 4 bases; nucleotides not matched to a gene: 8. There are 17 residues in the CDR3. CDR1 and CDR2 from the germline V gene are SGHDT and YYEEEE. CDR3 amino acids: CASSTGTGVSGANVLTF. The DNA of the CDR3 is TGTGCCAGCAGCACGGGGACAGGGGTATCCGGGGCCAACGTCCTGACTTTC.

This rearrangement joins TRBV7-3 to TRBJ2-5, with unresolved D. CDR1 and CDR2 (germline): SGHTA, FQGTGA. The V end was cut by 4 bases, the J end by 0 bases, with 6 bases between. The CDR3 is 13 amino acids. The CDR3 sequence: CASSSRDQETQYF. The CDR3, as DNA: TGTGCCAGCAGCTCCCGGGACCAAGAGACCCAGTACTTC.

The chain combines TRBV19 with TRBJ2-5; 7 bases line up with TRBD2. The germline CDR1 and CDR2 sequences are LNHDA and SQIVND (reference sequence). CDR3 length: 15 residues. V lost 5 bases, J lost 2 bases, and 8 bases stayed unmatched. DNA for the CDR3: TGTGCCAGTAGTCCCGGGCTAGCGGTTCAAGAGACCCAGTACTTC. Encoded protein: CASSPGLAVQETQYF.

The chain employs TRBV13 and TRBJ2-1; 8 bases align to TRBD2. The CDR3 sequence is 15 residues long. Germline lookup yields CDR1 PRHDT and CDR2 FYEKMQ (reference sequence). The ends lost 6 bases at V and 4 bases at J; junction bases unmatched: 8. Written as DNA, the CDR3 is TGTGCCAGCAGGGCTAGCCGGGAGGGTTACAATGAGCAGTTCTTC. Protein: CASRASREGYNEQFF.

This clone is a singleton in its sample. The CDR3 nucleotides read TGCGCCAGCAGCTTGGAACGGACAGATACGCAGTATTTT. Encoded protein: CASSLERTDTQYF. This chain links TRBV5-1 with TRBJ2-3; D not certain. The CDR3 totals 13 residues. Germline values: CDR1 SGHRS, CDR2 YFSETQ. V was trimmed by 0 bases and J by 3 bases, leaving 5 bases between them. Based on the CDR3 plus reference TRBV5-1 and TRBJ2-3, the full variable domain is KAGVTQTPRYLIKTRGQQVTLSCSPISGHRSVSWYQQTPGQGLQFLFEYFSETQRNKGNFPGRFSGRQFSNSRSEMNVSTLELGDSALYLCASSLERTDTQYFGPGTRLTVL.

This chain connects TRBV4-1 to TRBJ2-7, with D perhaps being TRBD1 or TRBD2 (5 bases each). With 0 bases removed from V and 5 bases from J, the gap between germline ends came to 14 bases. Germline CDR1 reads MGHRA; CDR2 reads YSYEKL. The CDR3 covers 15 residues. In nucleotides, the CDR3 is TGCGCCAGCAGCCAAGATCCGGGGCGTGGGCACGAGCAGTACTTC. It specifies CASSQDPGRGHEQYF.

This chain joins TRBV5-4 and TRBJ2-7, with D tentatively TRBD1 (5 bases). V lost 6 bases and J lost 5, with 18 bases in between. This CDR3 contains 14 residues. CDR1 and CDR2 (germline): SGHNT, YYREEE (reference sequence). In nucleotides, the CDR3 is TGTGCCAGCACCCTGGACATGGCGAACGACGAGCAGTACTTC. This codes for CASTLDMANDEQYF.

This rearrangement joins TRBV6-5 to TRBJ1-3; no definite D call. The CDR3 is 15 residues long. The ends were cut back, 0 bases at V and 3 bases at J, with 9 bases in the middle. Germline V lookup: CDR1 MNHEY, CDR2 SVGAGI. CDR3 amino acids: CASSYSESGGNTIYF. The DNA of the CDR3 is TGTGCCAGCAGTTACTCGGAAAGCGGTGGAAACACCATATATTTT.

The chain uses TRBV24-1 and TRBJ1-5; weak D call: TRBD1 (6 bases). Trimming stripped 4 bases from V and 9 bases from J, with 12 bases between. The CDR3 length is 13 residues. Germline-derived CDR1 and CDR2 are KGHDR and SFDVKD. This CDR3 reads CATSEWGHGPQHF. In DNA form, the CDR3 reads TGTGCCACCAGTGAGTGGGGACATGGGCCCCAGCATTTT.

The rearrangement uses TRBV7-9 and TRBJ2-7, with 7 positions matching TRBD1. This CDR3 region has 13 residues. Looked up from germline, CDR1 is SEHNR and CDR2 is FQNEAQ (reference sequence). Losses at the gene ends were 6 bases for V and 6 bases for J; bases not matched to a gene: 8. The CDR3 region has the DNA TGTGCCAGCAGGTCGGGACAGTGGAGCGAGCAGTACTTC. As protein: CASRSGQWSEQYF. Full variable domain (rest looked up from reference TRBV7-9 and TRBJ2-7): DTGVSQNPRHKITKRGQNVTFRCDPISEHNRLYWYRQTLGQGPEFLTYFQNEAQLEKSRLLSDRFSAERPKGSFSTLEIQRTEQGDSAMYLCASRSGQWSEQYFGPGTRLTVT.

This chain links TRBV11-3 with TRBJ2-2; possibly TRBD1 for D (6 bases). The germline CDR1 and CDR2 sequences are SGHNT and YENEEA. This CDR3 is 14 amino acids long. Trimming pared 5 bases from V and 7 bases from J, leaving 14 bases between. The CDR3 DNA reads as TGTGCCAGCAGCCCCTACAGGGCTGACGGGGAGCTGTTTTTT. Translating gives CASSPYRADGELFF.

This clone turned up a few times. V is TRBV3-1 (or the pseudogene TRBV3-2) and J is TRBJ1-4; D is unclear. CDR3 size: 13 residues. Per the germline V gene, CDR1 is LGHDT and CDR2 is YNNKEL (reference sequence). Trimming pared 0 bases from V and 3 bases from J, leaving 2 bases between. CDR3 DNA: TGTGCCAGCAGCCAAGACGCTAATGAAAAACTGTTTTTT. Encoded protein: CASSQDANEKLFF.

The J gene is TRBJ2-7, the V gene TRBV19; D remains ambiguous. The V gene's germline CDR1 is LNHDA and CDR2 SQIVND (reference sequence). The CDR3 sequence is 13 residues long. Trimming removed 5 bases from V and 4 bases from J, with 12 bases in between. CDR3 region: CASSFTQKYEQYF. CDR3 DNA: TGTGCCAGTAGTTTCACTCAAAAATACGAGCAGTACTTC.